A single sample gave rise to the 23 T cell receptor beta chains below, sequenced in a study of T cell repertoires and Cas9 in healthy adults. The method was immunoSEQ multiplex PCR; TCRdb's version includes in-frame clones alone and lacks a portion of them. Among approximately 15,000 clones listed, roughly 89% were seen once. The material sequenced was Tregs (CD4+, CD25+, CD127-, CD137-, CD154-) from PBMCs; culture status not recorded. These receptors all stem from a human donor in good health.

This chain links TRBV7-9 with TRBJ1-3; the D gene is possibly TRBD1 (6 bases). The germline V gene encodes CDR1 SEHNR and CDR2 FQNEAQ (reference sequence). The length of the CDR3 is 16 residues. Trimming took off 0 bases at V and 0 bases at J, with 9 bases between the two ends. The CDR3 nucleotides are TGTGCCAGCAGCTTAGCCCCGGACAGCTCTGGAAACACCATATATTTT. Residues: CASSLAPDSSGNTIYF.

V is TRBV4-1 and J is TRBJ1-3; D unresolved. Germline V gene data show CDR1 as MGHRA and CDR2 as YSYEKL. The CDR3 runs 13 residues. V was trimmed by 7 bases and J by 0 bases, leaving 7 bases between them. This CDR3 is CASTSNSGNTIYF. CDR3 coding DNA: TGCGCCAGCACGAGCAACTCTGGAAACACCATATATTTT.

This clone has just a few counts. The chain uses TRBV6-6 and TRBJ1-1, with no clear D. This CDR3 is 13 amino acids long. V lost 2 bases, J lost 3 bases, and 7 bases lay in between. Per the germline V gene, CDR1 is MNHNY and CDR2 is SVGAGI (reference sequence). The CDR3 nucleotides are TGTGCCAGCAGTTACACCAGATACACTGAAGCTTTCTTT. Protein sequence: CASSYTRYTEAFF.

V and J are TRBV2 and TRBJ1-1; TRBD1 matches 7 bases. Germline CDR1 is SNHLY and CDR2 is FYNNEI. The CDR3 extends over 16 amino acids. V was clipped by 6 bases and J by 1 base; unmatched bases: 11. The CDR3 nucleotides read TGTGCCAGCAGGGAGCACTGGGACAGCAGGAACACTGAAGCTTTCTTT. Translated: CASREHWDSRNTEAFF.

The rearrangement joins TRBV6-1 to TRBJ1-1, with D hard to call. The CDR3 sequence is 13 residues long. V was trimmed by 6 bases and J by 5 bases, leaving 13 bases between them. Looked up from germline, CDR1 is MNHNS and CDR2 is SASEGT. The DNA of the CDR3 is TGTGCCAGCAGCCGGAACGGGGTGACTGAAGCTTTCTTT. Protein: CASSRNGVTEAFF.

This clone has just a few counts. The chain combines TRBV11-2 with TRBJ2-6, with 7 positions matching TRBD1. The V gene's germline CDR1 is SGHAT and CDR2 FQNNGV. V was clipped by 4 bases and J by 0 bases; unmatched bases: 12. There are 19 residues in the CDR3. The CDR3 DNA sequence: TGTGCCAGCAGCTCCTACAGGGTAGGGGGCCCCTCTGGGGCCAACGTCCTGACTTTC. Its translation: CASSSYRVGGPSGANVLTF.

The chain combines TRBV2 with TRBJ2-3, with TRBD2 identical over 7 bases. The germline V gene encodes CDR1 SNHLY and CDR2 FYNNEI. Losses at the gene ends were 4 bases for V and 2 bases for J; bases not matched to a gene: 9. This CDR3 has 16 residues. CDR3 loop: CASSGLFGGYTDTQYF. The CDR3 DNA reads as TGTGCCAGCAGTGGCCTATTCGGGGGGTACACAGATACGCAGTATTTT.

The rearrangement joins TRBV5-1 to TRBJ2-7; 8 nucleotides match TRBD1. Germline CDR1 reads SGHRS; CDR2 reads YFSETQ. The CDR3 contains 14 residues. Trimming removed 4 bases from V and 0 bases from J; junction bases left unmatched: 3. CDR3 sequence (DNA): TGCGCCAGCAGCCCTGGGACAGGCTCCTACGAGCAGTACTTC. This sequence encodes CASSPGTGSYEQYF. The variable domain in full, completed from reference TRBV5-1 and TRBJ2-7, reads KAGVTQTPRYLIKTRGQQVTLSCSPISGHRSVSWYQQTPGQGLQFLFEYFSETQRNKGNFPGRFSGRQFSNSRSEMNVSTLELGDSALYLCASSPGTGSYEQYFGPGTRLTVT.

The CDR3 nucleotides are TGTGCCAGCAGGATTGTAGGGGGTGCCAAGACCCAGTACTTC. This codes for CASRIVGGAKTQYF. V and J are TRBV6-5 and TRBJ2-5; possible D gene TRBD1, 6 bases. Germline lookup yields CDR1 MNHEY and CDR2 SVGAGI. Trimming shortened V by 6 bases and J by 6 bases, and 17 bases separated the two germline ends. This CDR3 region has 14 residues.

This clone was counted once. This chain joins TRBV11-3 and TRBJ1-2; 8 bases line up with TRBD1. Germline V gene lookup returns CDR1 SGHNT and CDR2 YENEEA. V trimming: 6 bases; J trimming: 4 bases; junction bases outside the gene matches: 1. The CDR3 is made up of 12 amino acids. CDR3 DNA sequence: TGTGCCAGCAGTGACAGGGGCTATGGCTACACCTTC. Amino acid sequence: CASSDRGYGYTF.

The J gene is TRBJ2-2, the V gene TRBV9; D gene ambiguous. This CDR3 has 13 residues. Looked up from germline, CDR1 is SGDLS and CDR2 is YYNGEE. V was pared by 4 bases and J by 6 bases, with 10 bases between. The CDR3: CASSRSWPGELFF. CDR3 DNA: TGTGCCAGCAGCAGGAGCTGGCCCGGGGAGCTGTTTTTT.

The DNA for the CDR3 is TGCGCCAGCAGCTTGGGGGCTAGCGGGGTCTACGAGCAGTACTTC. Translation gives CASSLGASGVYEQYF. This chain connects TRBV5-1 to TRBJ2-7, with 9 bases aligning to TRBD2. CDR1 is SGHRS and CDR2 is YFSETQ in the germline V gene. This CDR3 spans 15 amino acids. Unmatched junction bases numbered 4, after V lost 0 bases and J lost 3 bases.

The chain links TRBV7-6 to TRBJ1-3, with unresolved D. Per germline, CDR1 SGHVS and CDR2 FNYEAQ. V lost 5 bases to trimming and J lost 3 bases, with 11 bases between them. The CDR3 covers 14 residues. The CDR3 spells CASSRGEVGNTIYF. The CDR3, as DNA: TGTGCCAGCAGCCGCGGGGAGGTTGGAAACACCATATATTTT. The whole variable domain, filled in from reference TRBV7-6 and TRBJ1-3, reads GAGVSQSPRYKVTKRGQDVALRCDPISGHVSLYWYRQALGQGPEFLTYFNYEAQQDKSGLPNDRFSAERPEGSISTLTIQRTEQRDSAMYRCASSRGEVGNTIYFGEGSWLTVV.

This sequence joins TRBV30 and TRBJ2-7; 9 nucleotides line up with TRBD1. The CDR3 sequence is 12 residues long. CDR1 and CDR2 from the germline V gene are GTSNPN and SVGIG (reference sequence). Germline trimming cut 2 bases from V and 6 bases from J; bases unmatched to any gene: 2. The CDR3 bases are TGTGCCTGGAGTCGACAGGGGGTCGAGCAGTACTTC. It is translated as CAWSRQGVEQYF.

This chain links TRBV5-1 with TRBJ2-1; TRBD2 agrees at 9 bases. The germline V gene has CDR1 SGHRS and CDR2 YFSETQ. V trimming: 1 base; J trimming: 6 bases; junction bases outside the gene matches: 5. This CDR3 has 15 amino acids. CDR3 bases: TGCGCCAGCAGCTTGAGTCTAGCGGGGCCCAATGAGCAGTTCTTC. Residues: CASSLSLAGPNEQFF.

The chain carries TRBV5-6 and TRBJ1-5; possibly TRBD1 for D (5 bases). Trimming took 3 bases from V and 4 from J, leaving 11 bases between them. The CDR3 spans 14 residues. Germline V lookup: CDR1 SGHDT, CDR2 YYEEEE. For the CDR3, the DNA is TGTGCCAGCAGCTGGTCGCAGGGAAATCAGCCCCAGCATTTT. Amino acid sequence: CASSWSQGNQPQHF.

The V and J genes are TRBV19 and TRBJ2-7, with 12 bases fitting TRBD2. Germline assignment: CDR1 LNHDA and CDR2 SQIVND (reference sequence). The trim removed 3 bases at V and 2 bases at J, leaving 8 bases unmatched. The CDR3 runs to 17 residues. In DNA, the CDR3 is TGTGCCAGTAGTATTATTGGTGGACTAGCGGGACCCTACGAGCAGTACTTC. It specifies CASSIIGGLAGPYEQYF.

The chain has TRBV25-1 and TRBJ2-7; 9 bases fit TRBD1. Germline lookup yields CDR1 MGHDK and CDR2 SYGVNS. V lost 9 bases to trimming and J lost 6 bases; unmatched junction nucleotides: 6. CDR3 length: 12 residues. CDR3 sequence: CARSDRGGEQYF. DNA of the CDR3: TGTGCCAGGTCTGACAGGGGGGGCGAGCAGTACTTC.

V and J are TRBV6-5 and TRBJ2-3, with a tentative D call TRBD1 (5 bases). V lost 8 bases, J lost 1 base, and 7 bases lay in between. The CDR3 length is 12 residues. Germline loops: CDR1 MNHEY, CDR2 SVGAGI. The CDR3 here is CASSRGTDTQYF. The CDR3 DNA sequence: TGTGCCAGCTCCAGGGGCACAGATACGCAGTATTTT.

The chain is built from TRBV2 and TRBJ2-7, with 13 bases lining up with TRBD2. Germline lookup yields CDR1 SNHLY and CDR2 FYNNEI. The trim removed 6 bases at V and 4 bases at J, leaving 9 bases unmatched. The CDR3 contains 16 residues. This chain's CDR3 is CASRRGLAGKRYEQYF. Written as DNA, the CDR3 is TGTGCCAGCAGAAGGGGACTAGCGGGGAAGAGATACGAGCAGTACTTC.

The gene calls are TRBV19 and TRBJ1-5; possible D gene TRBD1, 5 bases. Germline CDR1 is LNHDA and CDR2 is SQIVND (reference sequence). Deletions cut 5 bases from V and 3 bases from J, with 23 bases between. This CDR3 has 18 amino acids. The chain's CDR3 is CASSPYLETDRLNQPQHF. The CDR3 DNA sequence: TGTGCCAGTAGTCCATACTTGGAAACCGACAGACTCAATCAGCCCCAGCATTTT.

V gene TRBV18 combines with J gene TRBJ2-2; a weak D match, TRBD1 (6 bases). The germline V gene has CDR1 KGHSH and CDR2 LQKENI. V lost 3 bases and J lost 1, with 15 bases in between. This CDR3 has 17 amino acids. CDR3 protein: CASSPSGASLNTGELFF. The CDR3 nucleotides read TGTGCCAGCTCACCGTCAGGGGCGAGCTTGAACACCGGGGAGCTGTTTTTT.

The chain is built from TRBV25-1 and TRBJ1-4; D is ambiguous. V gave up 5 bases and J gave up 7 bases, with 14 bases separating them. Germline V gene data show CDR1 as MGHDK and CDR2 as SYGVNS. The CDR3 consists of 14 residues. The chain's CDR3 is CASSQLSGGEKLFF. In nucleotides, the CDR3 is TGTGCCAGCAGTCAACTCAGCGGCGGTGAAAAACTGTTTTTT.